This entry is about one T cell receptor (beta chain). Its antigen is as yet unknown. Clones were sequenced by immunoSEQ multiplex PCR, and TCRdb holds only the in-frame ones, with some missing. The sample yields some 2,100,000 clones, 93% seen once. This sample is drawn from a study of shared clonotypes between healthy human individuals. Study-wide results and caveats: Only blood samples were collected, and tissue repertoires likely differ.

CD45RO negativity and positive selection for CCR7 defined naive CD8 cells, a population that excluded terminally differentiated effector memory CD45RA+ cells. V gave up 4 bases and J gave up 5 bases; unmatched junction bases: 18. This CDR3 comprises 18 residues. The V gene's germline CDR1 is LGHNA and CDR2 YNFKEQ. The source material was naive CD8+ T cells from PBMCs. The sequence was collected from a man younger than 35 in good health. Some clones in this sample may be carry-over from other donors' samples. V is TRBV4-2 and J is TRBJ2-7, with 9 bases that match TRBD1. DNA for the CDR3: TGTGCCAGCAGCCTAGCCTCCGGGACAGGGTGGGGTTGGAACGAGCAGTACTTC. It yields the protein CASSLASGTGWGWNEQYF.